These 17 T cell receptor beta chains originate from one sample sequenced in a study of T cells after yellow fever vaccination. TCRdb ran MiXCR on the 5' RACE reads and lists one entry per CDR3 protein. The repertoire includes about 350,000 distinct CDR3 sequences, roughly 10% of them detected once, and more than 15% sits in the top ten. The specimen was PBMCs, collected on the day of the first yellow fever vaccination. These receptors all come from a man aged 18 to 30 who received the YFV17D yellow fever vaccine.

This chain connects TRBV7-2 to TRBJ2-2; D is possibly TRBD1 (6 bases). The CDR3 is 13 residues long. CDR1 is SGHTA and CDR2 is FQGNSA in the germline V gene. The ends were cut back, 4 bases at V and 9 bases at J, with 12 bases in the middle. The CDR3 sequence: CASSSAGGRELFF. The CDR3, as DNA: TGTGCCAGCAGCTCGGCTGGGGGCCGGGAGCTGTTTTTT.

The rearrangement uses TRBV7-3 and TRBJ2-1; TRBD1 aligns across 9 bases. The CDR3 covers 17 residues. The V and J ends lost 5 bases and 1 base, in that order; junction bases with no gene match: 9. CDR1 is SGHTA, CDR2 FQGTGA, per germline. CDR3 in amino acids: CASSPSVGTGSYNEQFF. In DNA, the CDR3 is TGTGCCAGCAGCCCCTCGGTGGGGACAGGGTCCTACAATGAGCAGTTCTTC.

The sample holds a few counts of this clonotype. The rearrangement uses TRBV10-3 and TRBJ2-7; perhaps TRBD1 as D (7 bases). Trimming stripped 10 bases from V and 2 bases from J, with 15 bases between. Germline V gene data show CDR1 as ENHRY and CDR2 as SYGVKD. The CDR3 sequence is 13 residues long. CDR3 nucleotide sequence: TGTGCCACCAGGGGGGACGTAACCTACGAGCAGTACTTC. Translating gives CATRGDVTYEQYF.

This clonotype was seen ten or more times. The chain links TRBV20-1 to TRBJ2-3, with a possible D match to TRBD1 (5 bases). Germline assignment: CDR1 DFQATT and CDR2 SNEGSKA (reference sequence). V was trimmed by 0 bases and J by 3 bases, leaving 7 bases between them. This CDR3 is built from 13 residues. The CDR3 nucleotides read TGCAGTGCTAGAGAGGACAAGACAGATACGCAGTATTTT. Translating it yields CSAREDKTDTQYF.

This clonotype was observed a few times. V and J are TRBV5-1 and TRBJ2-5; TRBD2 aligns across 8 bases. The length of the CDR3 is 16 residues. The ends lost 5 bases at V and 2 bases at J; junction bases unmatched: 11. From germline, CDR1 is SGHRS and CDR2 YFSETQ. The CDR3 sequence is CASRMGERGPQETQYF. CDR3 in DNA: TGCGCCAGCAGGATGGGGGAGCGGGGGCCTCAAGAGACCCAGTACTTC.

There are many counts of this clonotype. This rearrangement joins TRBV9 to TRBJ2-3; D gene unclear. Trimming left V 0 bases short and J 4 bases short, with 6 bases between. Germline CDR1 is SGDLS and CDR2 is YYNGEE. This CDR3 is built from 13 residues. The CDR3 sequence is CASSVAPADTQYF. The CDR3 DNA follows: TGTGCCAGCAGCGTAGCGCCCGCAGATACGCAGTATTTT.

The chain joins TRBV29-1 to TRBJ2-1, with 9 positions matching TRBD2. The germline CDR1 and CDR2 sequences are SQVTM and ANQGSEA. The V and J ends lost 4 bases and 7 bases, in that order; junction bases with no gene match: 11. This CDR3 contains 15 residues. CDR3 amino acids: CSVVRRRGGVNEQFF. In nucleotides, the CDR3 is TGCAGCGTTGTCCGTCGGCGGGGGGGCGTGAATGAGCAGTTCTTC.

V gene TRBV7-7 combines with J gene TRBJ1-4; D gene ambiguous. The V gene's germline CDR1 is SSHAT and CDR2 FNYEAQ (reference sequence). The CDR3 spans 14 residues. Trimming removed 5 bases from V and 6 bases from J, with 13 bases in between. CDR3 protein: CASSPSLQDEKLFF. In nucleotides, the CDR3 is TGTGCCAGCAGCCCAAGTCTGCAAGATGAAAAACTGTTTTTT.

This clonotype came up a few times. CDR3 coding DNA: TGTGCCAGCAGCTTCGGGACTAGCGGGGCACCGGGGGAGCAGTACTTC. It codes for CASSFGTSGAPGEQYF. This chain links TRBV5-6 with TRBJ2-7; 13 positions agree with TRBD2. The CDR3 is 16 residues long. Germline V CDR1 and CDR2: SGHDT, YYEEEE. With 2 bases clipped from V and 7 bases from J, the junction kept 9 bases outside the gene matches.

The rearrangement uses TRBV4-1 and TRBJ2-2; D perhaps matches TRBD1 (5 bases). The V and J ends lost 4 bases and 5 bases respectively, with 17 bases between them. This CDR3 comprises 16 residues. CDR1 is MGHRA and CDR2 is YSYEKL in the germline V gene. Written as DNA, the CDR3 is TGCGCCAGCAGCCTGACGTTTAGTGGGGCGACCGGGGAGCTGTTTTTT. As protein: CASSLTFSGATGELFF.

In its sample, this clonotype was seen a few times. The chain combines TRBV20-1 with TRBJ1-1; TRBD1 matches at 9 bases. The V gene's germline CDR1 is DFQATT and CDR2 SNEGSKA (reference sequence). This CDR3 spans 14 amino acids. V gave up 5 bases and J gave up 0 bases; unmatched junction bases: 4. Written as DNA, the CDR3 is TGCAGTGCTGGGACAGGGCCCATGAACACTGAAGCTTTCTTT. It is translated as CSAGTGPMNTEAFF.

This clonotype has only a few counts. This chain links TRBV5-1 with TRBJ1-4; D ambiguous. Germline CDR1 is SGHRS and CDR2 is YFSETQ. Trimming took off 5 bases at V and 0 bases at J, with 14 bases between the two ends. CDR3 size: 16 residues. The CDR3 DNA is TGCGCCAGCAGTCCCGGCCCGGTTGCAACTAATGAAAAACTGTTTTTT. Its protein is CASSPGPVATNEKLFF.

The rearrangement joins TRBV15 to TRBJ1-5; D uncertain. The CDR3 runs to 13 residues. CDR1 is LNHNV and CDR2 is YYDKDF in the germline V gene (reference sequence). The V gene lost 7 bases and the J gene lost 4 bases, with 11 bases spanning the gap. The CDR3 sequence: CATTIEQNQPQHF. DNA for the CDR3: TGTGCCACCACCATCGAGCAGAATCAGCCCCAGCATTTT.

This clonotype came up a few times. The chain carries TRBV20-1 and TRBJ2-3; D unresolved. The CDR3 contains 13 residues. Germline V gene data show CDR1 as DFQATT and CDR2 as SNEGSKA (reference sequence). The V gene lost 6 bases and the J gene lost 0 bases, with 10 bases spanning the gap. CDR3 loop: CSALVASTDTQYF. The DNA of the CDR3 is TGCAGTGCCCTGGTGGCTAGCACAGATACGCAGTATTTT.

The V and J genes are TRBV7-9 and TRBJ1-3, with 7 bases identical to TRBD1. V dropped 5 bases and J dropped 0; count of bases not matched to a gene: 7. The CDR3 is 16 residues long. CDR1 SEHNR and CDR2 FQNEAQ come from the germline V gene (reference sequence). DNA of the CDR3: TGTGCCAGCAGCCGTTCGGGACAGTTCTCTGGAAACACCATATATTTT. Residues: CASSRSGQFSGNTIYF.

The V call is TRBV19, the J call TRBJ2-4, with 7 bases matching TRBD2. Per the germline V gene, CDR1 is LNHDA and CDR2 is SQIVND (reference sequence). The CDR3 contains 15 residues. The J segment lost 8 bases and the V segment lost 1 base, leaving 8 bases of the junction unmatched. CDR3 sequence reads: CASSIVGSSGDIQYF. CDR3 DNA sequence: TGTGCCAGTAGTATAGTTGGATCTAGCGGAGACATTCAGTACTTC.

In this sample, this clonotype turned up many times. J is TRBJ2-5 and V is TRBV7-3; D gene unclear. Trimming pared 4 bases from V and 5 bases from J, leaving 14 bases between. The CDR3 runs to 14 residues. Germline-derived CDR1 and CDR2 are SGHTA and FQGTGA. The CDR3 protein is CASSSSGASETQYF. The CDR3 coding sequence is TGTGCCAGCAGCTCCTCTGGAGCGTCGGAGACCCAGTACTTC. The full variable domain, with the rest looked up from reference TRBV7-3 and TRBJ2-5, is GAGVSQTPSNKVTEKGKYVELRCDPISGHTALYWYRQSLGQGPEFLIYFQGTGAADDSGLPNDRFFAVRPEGSVSTLKIQRTERGDSAVYLCASSSSGASETQYFGPGTRLLVL.